The 20 T cell receptor beta chains below were found in one sample sequenced in a study of patients and donors after allogeneic stem cell transplantation. Each CDR3 protein is one row after TCRdb ran MiXCR on the RT-PCR reads. The table records some 960,000 distinct CDR3 sequences, about 20% of them present only once. The specimen sequenced was blood, either unsorted or a sorted T cell fraction (not recorded which). The receptor source for this set is a human donor who was either an allogeneic HSCT recipient or a stem cell or donor lymphocyte infusion donor (not recorded which). It is not recorded whose cells these are; they may come from a transplant donor.

The genes are TRBV15 and TRBJ1-4; TRBD1 is a possible D gene (6 bases). Germline V gene data show CDR1 as LNHNV and CDR2 as YYDKDF (reference sequence). Trimming stripped 0 bases from V and 10 bases from J, with 12 bases between. The CDR3 length is 14 residues. The CDR3 protein is CATSRDKGVVKLFF. CDR3 nucleotide sequence: TGTGCCACCAGCAGAGATAAGGGGGTAGTAAAACTGTTTTTT.

J is TRBJ2-1 and V is TRBV7-2; perhaps D is TRBD1 or TRBD2 (5 bases each). V lost 5 bases and J lost 1, with 12 bases in between. This CDR3 has 15 residues. Germline-derived CDR1 and CDR2 are SGHTA and FQGNSA. The DNA of the CDR3 is TGTGCCAGCAGCCGGGACGGACTGTCCTACAATGAGCAGTTCTTC. Translated, it gives CASSRDGLSYNEQFF.

This chain uses TRBV20-1 with TRBJ2-5; 7 bases align to TRBD1. Germline lookup yields CDR1 DFQATT and CDR2 SNEGSKA (reference sequence). The V and J ends lost 6 bases and 3 bases, in that order; junction bases with no gene match: 7. The CDR3 is made up of 13 amino acids. In DNA form, the CDR3 reads TGCAGTGCCCCCTGGCAGGGGGAAGAGACCCAGTACTTC. This codes for CSAPWQGEETQYF.

The chain uses TRBV20-1 and TRBJ1-5, with 8 bases lining up with TRBD1. Germline V lookup: CDR1 DFQATT, CDR2 SNEGSKA (reference sequence). The V and J ends lost 4 bases and 1 base, in that order; junction bases with no gene match: 6. This CDR3 contains 15 residues. The CDR3 spells CSATSGGSSNQPQHF. The CDR3 DNA reads TGCAGTGCTACATCAGGGGGCTCCAGCAATCAGCCCCAGCATTTT.

Only a few counts were recorded for this clonotype. The chain recombines TRBV27 with TRBJ2-1; D may be TRBD2 (5 bases). CDR1 MNHEY and CDR2 SMNVEV come from the germline V gene (reference sequence). The V end lost 3 bases, the J end lost 4 bases, and 16 bases lay between the germline ends. There are 16 residues in the CDR3. This CDR3 is CASSFGPPGEYNEQFF. CDR3 DNA: TGTGCCAGCAGTTTTGGTCCGCCTGGGGAGTACAATGAGCAGTTCTTC.

This clonotype was counted many times. The CDR3, as DNA: TGTGCCAGCAGTTACAGGGGCCGTACTGAAGCTTTCTTT. Residues: CASSYRGRTEAFF. The chain joins TRBV12-3 or TRBV12-4 to TRBJ1-1, with 7 bases that match TRBD1. The CDR3 is 13 residues long. V trimming: 4 bases; J trimming: 5 bases; junction bases outside the gene matches: 4.

This clonotype was picked up many times. V and J are TRBV5-1 and TRBJ1-1; TRBD1 aligns across 7 bases. The germline V gene has CDR1 SGHRS and CDR2 YFSETQ. This CDR3 has 15 residues. V was clipped by 4 bases and J by 5 bases; unmatched bases: 11. CDR3 sequence reads: CASSPGRGRETEAFF. The CDR3, as DNA: TGCGCCAGCAGCCCTGGAAGGGGGCGAGAGACTGAAGCTTTCTTT.

This clonotype was recorded a few times. The gene calls are TRBV12-3 or TRBV12-4 and TRBJ2-3, with 7 bases matching TRBD1. This CDR3 has 15 residues. With V trimmed by 5 bases and J by 6 bases, 11 bases remained unmatched. CDR3 nucleotide sequence: TGTGCCAGCAGTCAATCATACAGGGGTGGGGATACGCAGTATTTT. As protein: CASSQSYRGGDTQYF.

This clonotype was detected only a few times. V is TRBV7-6 and J is TRBJ1-5; a possible D gene is TRBD1 (5 bases). The V end was cut by 2 bases, the J end by 4 bases, with 15 bases between. This CDR3 region has 16 residues. Germline V lookup: CDR1 SGHVS, CDR2 FNYEAQ. The DNA for the CDR3 is TGTGCCAGCAGCTTAAGTGACAGAACGCTTAATCAGCCCCAGCATTTT. It codes for CASSLSDRTLNQPQHF. The variable domain in full, with the rest retrieved from reference TRBV7-6 and TRBJ1-5, is GAGVSQSPRYKVTKRGQDVALRCDPISGHVSLYWYRQALGQGPEFLTYFNYEAQQDKSGLPNDRFSAERPEGSISTLTIQRTEQRDSAMYRCASSLSDRTLNQPQHFGDGTRLSIL.

This rearrangement joins TRBV4-3 to TRBJ2-1; 7 positions agree with TRBD2. Germline lookup yields CDR1 LGHNA and CDR2 YSLEER. Trimming removed 1 base from V and 0 bases from J; junction bases left unmatched: 6. There are 17 residues in the CDR3. In DNA, the CDR3 is TGCGCCAGCAGCCAAGCCCCCGCGGGGGTCTCCTACAATGAGCAGTTCTTC. It specifies CASSQAPAGVSYNEQFF.

This clonotype was counted between two and nine times. The chain is built from TRBV20-1 and TRBJ2-4; a weak D match, TRBD1 (6 bases). Germline loops: CDR1 DFQATT, CDR2 SNEGSKA (reference sequence). The germline V and J ends were trimmed by 4 bases and 0 bases, with 10 bases remaining between them. The CDR3 is 14 residues long. CDR3 loop: CSATPTGAKNIQYF. CDR3 coding DNA: TGCAGTGCTACGCCGACAGGAGCCAAAAACATTCAGTACTTC.

The V gene is TRBV28, the J gene TRBJ2-1, with TRBD2 identical over 9 bases. The V gene's germline CDR1 is MDHEN and CDR2 SYDVKM. CDR3 length equals 15 residues. J gave up 7 bases and V 5 bases, and 9 bases lay outside the gene matches. The CDR3 bases are TGTGCCAGCAGTCGCGTAGCGGGAGCTGATAATGAGCAGTTCTTC. This sequence encodes CASSRVAGADNEQFF. The entire variable domain, with the rest obtained from reference TRBV28 and TRBJ2-1, is as follows: DVKVTQSSRYLVKRTGEKVFLECVQDMDHENMFWYRQDPGLGLRLIYFSYDVKMKEKGDIPEGYSVSREKKERFSLILESASTNQTSMYLCASSRVAGADNEQFFGPGTRLTVL.

This clonotype turned up a few times. V usage is TRBV5-1 and J usage is TRBJ1-1; 10 nucleotides agree with TRBD1. This CDR3 contains 15 residues. The germline V gene encodes CDR1 SGHRS and CDR2 YFSETQ. With 3 bases clipped from V and 7 bases from J, the junction kept 9 bases outside the gene matches. The CDR3 loop is CASSSRGQGSDEAFF. CDR3 nucleotides: TGCGCCAGCAGCTCCAGGGGACAGGGGAGCGATGAAGCTTTCTTT.

This clonotype came up a few times. The chain employs TRBV6-6 and TRBJ1-1; D not certain. With 7 bases removed from V and 4 bases from J, the gap between germline ends came to 10 bases. CDR3 length: 12 residues. Germline V gene lookup returns CDR1 MNHNY and CDR2 SVGAGI (reference sequence). In nucleotides, the CDR3 is TGTGCCAGCACCCGAGACCGCACTGAAGCTTTCTTT. Its protein product is CASTRDRTEAFF.

The genes are TRBV29-1 and TRBJ1-1; no firm D call. The V end lost 4 bases, the J end lost 5 bases, and 14 bases lay between the germline ends. The germline gives CDR1 SQVTM, CDR2 ANQGSEA. CDR3 length: 13 amino acids. The DNA of the CDR3 is TGCAGCGTTGTGTCAGGCGGATGGACTGAAGCTTTCTTT. This codes for CSVVSGGWTEAFF.

This clonotype has at least ten counts. V usage is TRBV29-1 and J usage is TRBJ2-7; D perhaps matches TRBD1 (6 bases). The CDR3 spans 12 residues. V was shortened by 7 bases and J by 6 bases, with 16 bases between the two germline ends. Germline CDR1 SQVTM, CDR2 ANQGSEA. CDR3 residues: CSAHQGMGEQYF. The CDR3 DNA is TGCAGCGCCCATCAGGGGATGGGCGAGCAGTACTTC.

The chain carries TRBV4-1 and TRBJ2-7; D perhaps matches TRBD2 (5 bases). Germline V gene sequence: CDR1 MGHRA, CDR2 YSYEKL. CDR3 length: 15 residues. V was trimmed by 6 bases and J by 7 bases, leaving 22 bases between them. The CDR3 bases are TGCGCCAGCAGACGACTCGGTGGAGGCTCGCGAGAGCAGTACTTC. It translates to CASRRLGGGSREQYF.

This clonotype was seen only a few times. The rearrangement joins TRBV3-1 to TRBJ2-1, with 8 bases lining up with TRBD2. This CDR3 contains 15 residues. The junction had 12 bases not matched to a gene; V was cut back by 7 bases and J by 7 bases. Germline V gene lookup returns CDR1 LGHDT and CDR2 YNNKEL (reference sequence). The CDR3 spells CASTPNGLALNEQFF. The DNA of the CDR3 is TGTGCCAGCACCCCAAATGGACTAGCCCTTAATGAGCAGTTCTTC.

This clonotype was seen a handful of times. This chain uses TRBV12-3 or TRBV12-4 with TRBJ2-7; possible D gene TRBD2, 6 bases. V lost 0 bases to trimming and J lost 3 bases, with 18 bases between them. The CDR3 is 17 amino acids. The chain's CDR3 is CASSLAPGEWAFYEQYF. Written as DNA, the CDR3 is TGTGCCAGCAGTTTAGCGCCGGGGGAGTGGGCTTTCTACGAGCAGTACTTC.

The chain has TRBV2 and TRBJ2-7; possible D gene TRBD1, 5 bases. CDR1 and CDR2 from the germline V gene are SNHLY and FYNNEI. The CDR3 runs to 16 residues. Trimming took off 3 bases at V and 0 bases at J, with 15 bases between the two ends. The CDR3 reads CASSDQGSLSSYEQYF. CDR3 nucleotides: TGTGCCAGCAGTGACCAGGGTTCTTTGAGCTCCTACGAGCAGTACTTC.